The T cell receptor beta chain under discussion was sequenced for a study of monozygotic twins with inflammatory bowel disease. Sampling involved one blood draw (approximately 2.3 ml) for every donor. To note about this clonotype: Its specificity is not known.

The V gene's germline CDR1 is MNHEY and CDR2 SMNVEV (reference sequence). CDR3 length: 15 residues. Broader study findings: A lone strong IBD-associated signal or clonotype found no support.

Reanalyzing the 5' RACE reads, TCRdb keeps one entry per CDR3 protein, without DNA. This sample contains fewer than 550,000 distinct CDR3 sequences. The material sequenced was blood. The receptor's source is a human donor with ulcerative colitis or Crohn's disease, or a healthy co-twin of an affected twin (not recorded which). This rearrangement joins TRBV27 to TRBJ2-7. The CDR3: CASSVYGYTTYEQYF.